The TCR beta chain under discussion was sequenced for a study of spatial heterogeneity in lung cancer. The CDR3 loop spans 14 amino acids. V was pared by 4 bases and J by 1 base, with 11 bases between. From germline, CDR1 is DFQATT and CDR2 SNEGSKA (reference sequence). TCRdb independently ran MiXCR on the 5' RACE reads; one entry per CDR3 protein. The data hold tens of thousands of distinct CDR3 sequences, with 10% to 15% observed a single time. Indicated time point: sample taken at primary tumor resection. Unsorted tumor, nontumor lung tissue or cryopreserved PBMC supplied the whole RNA. The J gene is TRBJ1-3, the V gene TRBV20-1; possible D gene TRBD1, 5 bases. Here the sequenced sample was PBMCs, taken at surgery. The sequence was collected from a female donor with early-stage non-small cell lung cancer. The CDR3 sequence is CSAIRGLSGNTIYF. DNA of the CDR3: TGCAGTGCTATCCGGGGACTTTCTGGAAACACCATATATTTT.